Listed below are T cell receptor beta chains from one sample, sequenced in a study of blood T cell repertoires in COVID-19. The data were produced by immunoSEQ multiplex PCR, yet TCRdb's version contains in-frame clones alone and is incomplete. Among roughly 330,000 clones listed, 88% were seen once. What was sequenced was peripheral blood. These receptors all come from a woman in her forties or fifties with active or convalescent COVID-19. CDR3s include the opening cysteine and the closing phenylalanine or tryptophan. The order of the fields is V gene, clone size, D gene, J gene, CDR3 DNA, CDR3 protein. The D gene is left open where the match is weak. Clone size is given for some rows only: seen once, a few or many times, or a class if the clone is expanded.

v_call: TRBV11-2; clone_size: .; d_call: TRBD1; j_call: TRBJ2-3; cdr3_nt: TGTGCCAGCAGCTCCCGACAGGGGGCTGGCACAGATACGCAGTATTTT; cdr3_aa: CASSSRQGAGTDTQYF
v_call: TRBV6-2/TRBV6-3; clone_size: .; d_call: .; j_call: TRBJ2-6; cdr3_nt: TGTGCCAGCAGCTTCACCGGGACTGCCGGTCCTGGGGCCAACGTCCTGACTTTC; cdr3_aa: CASSFTGTAGPGANVLTF
v_call: TRBV19; clone_size: .; d_call: TRBD1; j_call: TRBJ2-3; cdr3_nt: TGTGCCAGTAGTAGCCCCCGGGACAGGGTTCAAGATACGCAGTATTTT; cdr3_aa: CASSSPRDRVQDTQYF
v_call: TRBV7-2; clone_size: .; d_call: .; j_call: TRBJ1-3; cdr3_nt: TGTGCCAGCAGCTTATGGACAGCCCTCTCTGGAAACACCATATATTTT; cdr3_aa: CASSLWTALSGNTIYF
v_call: TRBV7-8; clone_size: .; d_call: .; j_call: TRBJ1-4; cdr3_nt: TGTGCCAGCAGCTTATCCACAGGGATTAATGAAAAACTGTTTTTT; cdr3_aa: CASSLSTGINEKLFF
v_call: TRBV5-1; clone_size: .; d_call: TRBD1; j_call: TRBJ1-2; cdr3_nt: TGCGCCAGCAGCACCCCCCCCGGGACAGGGGAAAATTATGGCTACACCTTC; cdr3_aa: CASSTPPGTGENYGYTF
v_call: TRBV24-1; clone_size: .; d_call: TRBD1; j_call: TRBJ2-7; cdr3_nt: TGTGCCACCAGTGACCCCGGGACAGGAGCCTACGAGCAGTACTTC; cdr3_aa: CATSDPGTGAYEQYF
v_call: TRBV6-5; clone_size: .; d_call: .; j_call: TRBJ1-5; cdr3_nt: TGTGCCAGCAGGGTCAGGGGAGGCAATCAGCCCCAGCATTTT; cdr3_aa: CASRVRGGNQPQHF
v_call: TRBV9; clone_size: .; d_call: .; j_call: TRBJ2-3; cdr3_nt: TGTGCCAGCAGCGTAGACAGGGCCCCTTTACAGGATACGCAGTATTTT; cdr3_aa: CASSVDRAPLQDTQYF
v_call: TRBV28; clone_size: .; d_call: .; j_call: TRBJ1-2; cdr3_nt: TGTGCCAGCAGGCGGGACGTCTATGGCTACACCTTC; cdr3_aa: CASRRDVYGYTF
v_call: TRBV20-1; clone_size: .; d_call: .; j_call: TRBJ1-2; cdr3_nt: TGCAGTGCTAGCAGCGCCCATGGCTACACCTTC; cdr3_aa: CSASSAHGYTF
v_call: TRBV5-4; clone_size: .; d_call: TRBD2; j_call: TRBJ2-3; cdr3_nt: TGTGCCAGCAGCCGGACTAGCGGGGTTCTCGGCACAGATACGCAGTATTTT; cdr3_aa: CASSRTSGVLGTDTQYF
v_call: TRBV12-3/TRBV12-4; clone_size: .; d_call: TRBD1; j_call: TRBJ1-2; cdr3_nt: TGTGCCAGCAGTTTCGGACAGGGCGGTGGCTACACCTTC; cdr3_aa: CASSFGQGGGYTF
v_call: TRBV29-1; clone_size: .; d_call: .; j_call: TRBJ1-1; cdr3_nt: TGCAGCGTCGGGGACTTGAACACTGAAGCTTTCTTT; cdr3_aa: CSVGDLNTEAFF
v_call: TRBV4-1; clone_size: .; d_call: .; j_call: TRBJ1-1; cdr3_nt: TGCGCCAGCAGCCAAGGGCTGGTCAACACTGAAGCTTTCTTT; cdr3_aa: CASSQGLVNTEAFF
v_call: TRBV30; clone_size: .; d_call: .; j_call: TRBJ1-5; cdr3_nt: TGTGCCTGGAGTCGACAGCCGGGTCAGCCCCAGCATTTT; cdr3_aa: CAWSRQPGQPQHF
v_call: TRBV5-1; clone_size: .; d_call: TRBD1; j_call: TRBJ1-1; cdr3_nt: TGCGCCAGCAGATACCGACAGGGGGCGAACACTGAAGCTTTCTTT; cdr3_aa: CASRYRQGANTEAFF
v_call: TRBV29-1; clone_size: .; d_call: .; j_call: TRBJ2-3; cdr3_nt: TGCAGCGTTGGGGCCAGTACAGATACGCAGTATTTT; cdr3_aa: CSVGASTDTQYF
v_call: TRBV19; clone_size: .; d_call: TRBD1; j_call: TRBJ1-1; cdr3_nt: TGTGCCAGTAGTTCCGGGACAGTGAACACTGAAGCTTTCTTT; cdr3_aa: CASSSGTVNTEAFF
v_call: TRBV30; clone_size: .; d_call: .; j_call: TRBJ1-1; cdr3_nt: TGTGCCGGTAACAGGGCGAACACTGAAGCTTTCTTT; cdr3_aa: CAGNRANTEAFF
v_call: TRBV11-3; clone_size: .; d_call: TRBD2; j_call: TRBJ2-7; cdr3_nt: TGTGCCAGCAGCCTAGCGGGAGAGTACAACGAGCAGTACTTC; cdr3_aa: CASSLAGEYNEQYF
v_call: TRBV5-6; clone_size: .; d_call: .; j_call: TRBJ1-2; cdr3_nt: TGTGCCAGCAGCTTGGGAGCGGTAGAGGAGGGCTACACCTTC; cdr3_aa: CASSLGAVEEGYTF
v_call: TRBV5-4; clone_size: .; d_call: TRBD1; j_call: TRBJ2-7; cdr3_nt: TGTGCCAGCAGCTTGTCTGGGACAGGAACCTACGAGCAGTACTTC; cdr3_aa: CASSLSGTGTYEQYF
v_call: TRBV18; clone_size: once; d_call: TRBD1; j_call: TRBJ2-3; cdr3_nt: TGTGCCAGCTCATTTGCCGGGACAGGGGGAGATACGCAGTATTTT; cdr3_aa: CASSFAGTGGDTQYF
v_call: TRBV7-9; clone_size: .; d_call: .; j_call: TRBJ1-5; cdr3_nt: TGTGCCAGCAGCTTAGGCGGTCAGCCCCAGCATTTT; cdr3_aa: CASSLGGQPQHF
v_call: TRBV7-6; clone_size: .; d_call: .; j_call: TRBJ2-3; cdr3_nt: TGTGCCAGCAGCTTAGGGGAGGATACGCAGTATTTT; cdr3_aa: CASSLGEDTQYF
v_call: TRBV6-5; clone_size: .; d_call: TRBD1; j_call: TRBJ1-6; cdr3_nt: TGTGCCAGCAGGTCCTCCGGGACAGGGGATTCACCCCTCCACTTT; cdr3_aa: CASRSSGTGDSPLHF
v_call: TRBV12-3/TRBV12-4; clone_size: .; d_call: TRBD1; j_call: TRBJ1-4; cdr3_nt: TGTGCCAGCAGCCTCGGACAGGGTCTGTTTTTT; cdr3_aa: CASSLGQGLFF
v_call: TRBV2; clone_size: .; d_call: .; j_call: TRBJ1-2; cdr3_nt: TGTGCCCTCCAAGCGATGGCAGGAGGGGGCTACACCTTC; cdr3_aa: CALQAMAGGGYTF
v_call: TRBV19; clone_size: .; d_call: TRBD1; j_call: TRBJ2-7; cdr3_nt: TGTGCCAGTAGTCCCCCGGGACAGGGACGCTACGAGCAGTACTTC; cdr3_aa: CASSPPGQGRYEQYF
v_call: TRBV15; clone_size: .; d_call: .; j_call: TRBJ1-4; cdr3_nt: TGTGCCACCAGCAGAACGGACAAGGTGAACGAAAAACTGTTTTTT; cdr3_aa: CATSRTDKVNEKLFF
v_call: TRBV27; clone_size: .; d_call: TRBD2; j_call: TRBJ2-1; cdr3_nt: TGTGCCAGCAGTCTCGGACTAGCGGGGGGCGGCGTCGGATCGGGAGAGCAGTTCTTC; cdr3_aa: CASSLGLAGGGVGSGEQFF
v_call: TRBV27; clone_size: .; d_call: TRBD1; j_call: TRBJ1-5; cdr3_nt: TGTGCCACCGGCCGGACAGGGGATTTTCCCCAGCATTTT; cdr3_aa: CATGRTGDFPQHF
v_call: TRBV14; clone_size: .; d_call: TRBD1; j_call: TRBJ2-7; cdr3_nt: TGTGCCAGCAGCCCGGGACAGGGTCCCAAGTACGAGCAGTACTTC; cdr3_aa: CASSPGQGPKYEQYF
v_call: TRBV3-1/TRBV3-2; clone_size: once; d_call: TRBD1; j_call: TRBJ1-1; cdr3_nt: TGTGCCAGCAGCCGATATGGGACAGCGCATGAAGCTTTCTTT; cdr3_aa: CASSRYGTAHEAFF
v_call: TRBV27; clone_size: .; d_call: .; j_call: TRBJ2-6; cdr3_nt: TGTGCCAGCAGTTCAGGGTCTGGGGCCAACGTCCTGACTTTC; cdr3_aa: CASSSGSGANVLTF
v_call: TRBV7-9; clone_size: .; d_call: .; j_call: TRBJ2-5; cdr3_nt: TGTGCCAGCAGCTCCAGGGGGAGGCAAGAGACCCAGTACTTC; cdr3_aa: CASSSRGRQETQYF
v_call: TRBV9; clone_size: once; d_call: .; j_call: TRBJ1-1; cdr3_nt: TGTGCCAGCAGCGTAGGTCTGACAGTGAACACTGAAGCTTTCTTT; cdr3_aa: CASSVGLTVNTEAFF
v_call: TRBV19; clone_size: .; d_call: .; j_call: TRBJ1-5; cdr3_nt: TGTGCCAGTAGTTGGGATGGAGGAAGGGTAGGCAATCAGCCCCAGCATTTT; cdr3_aa: CASSWDGGRVGNQPQHF
v_call: TRBV9; clone_size: .; d_call: .; j_call: TRBJ2-1; cdr3_nt: TGTGCCAGCAGCGCCTCTATTTGGCAGGGTATCAATGAGCAGTTCTTC; cdr3_aa: CASSASIWQGINEQFF
v_call: TRBV6-5; clone_size: .; d_call: .; j_call: TRBJ1-1; cdr3_nt: TGTGCCAGCAACAGGGCTAATTCTGAAGCTTTCTTT; cdr3_aa: CASNRANSEAFF
v_call: TRBV7-3; clone_size: once; d_call: TRBD1; j_call: TRBJ2-1; cdr3_nt: TGTGCCAGCAGCCCGACAGGGGGTTCTACCTACAATGAGCAGTTCTTC; cdr3_aa: CASSPTGGSTYNEQFF